One T cell receptor (beta chain) is described in this entry. Its specificity is not known. The sample originates from a study of shared clonotypes between healthy human individuals. Broader study findings: The authors sampled blood alone, and tissue repertoires likely differ.

TCRdb keeps only in-frame clones here, not all; method: immunoSEQ multiplex PCR. The sample records about 820,000 clones, 92% being singletons. Terminally differentiated effector memory CD45RA+ cells were excluded by CCR7 positive selection of CD45RO-negative cells. V was clipped by 5 bases and J by 3 bases; unmatched bases: 9. Germline loops: CDR1 LNHDA, CDR2 SQIVND (reference sequence). The CDR3 extends over 17 amino acids. This receptor was obtained from a man aged 25 to 40 in good health. Sequenced material: naive CD8+ T cells sorted from blood. The chain is built from TRBV19 and TRBJ2-1; TRBD2 agrees at 11 bases. CDR3: CASSREALAGGYNEQFF. In DNA form, the CDR3 reads TGTGCCAGTAGTCGGGAGGCCCTAGCGGGAGGCTACAATGAGCAGTTCTTC. The variable domain in full, completed from reference TRBV19 and TRBJ2-1, reads DGGITQSPKYLFRKEGQNVTLSCEQNLNHDAMYWYRQDPGQGLRLIYYSQIVNDFQKGDIAEGYSVSREKKESFPLTVTSAQKNPTAFYLCASSREALAGGYNEQFFGPGTRLTVL.